This T cell receptor (beta chain) appears in the sequencing data of a study of Ad26.COV2.S vaccination and SARS-CoV-2 variants. Study at large: Recipients of Ad26.COV2.S got it intramuscularly, once or twice 56 days apart.

This sample's treatment: about 20 received Ad26.COV2.S at low or high dose, single or two shots; about five received placebo; per-sample allocation not given. Vaccine and placebo recipients were sampled on day 63 after the first injection. V was trimmed by 6 bases and J by 4 bases, leaving 11 bases between them. The CDR3 sequence is 13 residues long. The V gene's germline CDR1 is SGHAT and CDR2 FQNNGV. Profiling relied on immunoSEQ multiplex PCR, and the TCRdb table lists in-frame clones only, not all of them. The repertoire holds over 250,000 clones, with about 90% as singletons. Here the sequenced sample was peripheral blood, taken in a trial of Ad26.COV2.S vaccine versus placebo. The TCR comes from a person between 18 and 65 years old who received the Ad26.COV2.S COVID-19 vaccine or a placebo. The chain has TRBV11-2 and TRBJ2-3; D might be TRBD1 or TRBD2, each matching 5 bases. CDR3 coding DNA: TGTGCCAGCAGTTCGCAGGGAGCAGATACGCAGTATTTT. Amino acid sequence: CASSSQGADTQYF.